The rows below give T cell receptor beta chains drawn from one sample of a study of T cell repertoires in cytomegalovirus infection. These receptors lack a known antigen. TCRdb ran MiXCR on the reads and lists one entry per CDR3 protein. Among around 58,000 distinct CDR3 sequences listed, roughly a fifth were seen once. The input for sequencing was CD8+ T cells from cultured PBMCs, taken from culture after CMV antigen stimulation. The receptors derive from a human donor in good health (CMV status not recorded). Some clones in this sample may be carry-over from other donors' samples. Each CDR3 is given with its conserved first and last residue. Each record gives: D gene, V gene, J gene, clone size, CDR3 protein, CDR3 DNA. The D gene is left open where the match is weak. The listing skips clone size in some rows; elsewhere it reads once, few, many or a size class.

>-|TRBV27|TRBJ1-5|-
CASRIPRRDQHF
TGTGCCAGCAGAATTCCGCGTCGGGACCAGCATTTT
>TRBD1|TRBV12-3/TRBV12-4|TRBJ2-7|-
CASSFGTGSVEQYF
TGTGCCAGCAGCTTCGGGACAGGGTCGGTCGAGCAGTACTTC
>-|TRBV7-8|TRBJ2-7|-
CASSFPGYEQYF
TGTGCCAGCAGCTTTCCGGGCTACGAGCAGTACTTC
>-|TRBV4-3|TRBJ1-1|-
CASSQDRGAQNTEAFF
TGCGCCAGCAGCCAAGATCGGGGGGCGCAGAACACTGAAGCTTTCTTT
>-|TRBV7-2|TRBJ1-4|-
CASSPGDEKLFF
TGTGCCAGCAGCCCCGGGGATGAAAAACTGTTTTTT
>-|TRBV9|TRBJ1-6|-
CASGVNPPLHF
TGTGCCAGCGGAGTTAATCCACCCCTCCACTTT
>TRBD1|TRBV6-5|TRBJ1-2|-
CASSLVSGTGNYGYTF
TGTGCCAGCAGTCTCGTATCCGGGACAGGGAACTATGGCTACACCTTC
>-|TRBV12-3/TRBV12-4|TRBJ2-3|-
CASSRVGTDTQYF
TGTGCCAGCAGCAGGGTAGGAACAGATACGCAGTATTTT
>TRBD2|TRBV5-6|TRBJ2-3|few
CASSWRTSGTDTQYF
TGTGCCAGCAGCTGGAGGACTAGCGGCACAGATACGCAGTATTTT
>-|TRBV7-9|TRBJ2-1|few
CASSLGRQVSYNEQFF
TGTGCCAGCAGCTTAGGTCGCCAGGTTAGCTACAATGAGCAGTTCTTC
>TRBD1|TRBV20-1|TRBJ2-1|-
CSARFVARGKPYNEQFF
TGCAGTGCTAGATTTGTCGCCAGGGGGAAACCGTACAATGAGCAGTTCTTC
>-|TRBV7-9|TRBJ2-7|few
CASSSRVNYEQYF
TGTGCCAGCAGCTCGAGGGTAAACTACGAGCAGTACTTC
>-|TRBV5-1|TRBJ1-5|few
CASSRYPGGNQPQHF
TGCGCCAGCAGCCGATATCCAGGGGGCAATCAGCCCCAGCATTTT
>-|TRBV7-7|TRBJ2-7|many
CASSLGQNYEQYF
TGTGCCAGCAGCTTAGGACAGAACTACGAGCAGTACTTC
>TRBD2|TRBV7-6|TRBJ2-5|-
CASSLEREGETQYF
TGTGCCAGCAGCTTAGAAAGGGAGGGAGAGACCCAGTACTTC
>-|TRBV11-2|TRBJ1-6|-
CASSQSLYNSPLHF
TGTGCCAGCAGCCAAAGCCTCTATAATTCACCCCTCCACTTT
>-|TRBV11-2|TRBJ1-4|few
CASSRPGIREKLFF
TGTGCCAGCAGCCGTCCAGGAATTCGTGAAAAACTGTTTTTT
>-|TRBV9|TRBJ2-1|-
CASSPQLTGAYNEQFF
TGTGCCAGCAGCCCTCAACTAACGGGGGCATACAATGAGCAGTTCTTC
>-|TRBV6-2/TRBV6-3|TRBJ2-7|many
CASYGDFSTYEQYF
TGTGCCAGCTACGGGGACTTTAGTACCTACGAGCAGTACTTC
>TRBD1|TRBV7-9|TRBJ1-2|few
CASSWTGGNYGYTF
TGTGCCAGCAGTTGGACAGGGGGTAACTATGGCTACACCTTC
>-|TRBV6-5|TRBJ1-1|-
CASNTRGRRETEAFF
TGTGCCAGCAATACTCGAGGACGCCGGGAGACTGAAGCTTTCTTT
>-|TRBV7-2|TRBJ1-1|once
CASSLLPQEAFF
TGTGCCAGCAGCCTTCTTCCTCAGGAAGCTTTCTTT
>-|TRBV6-6|TRBJ2-2|-
CASSGHTGELFF
TGTGCCAGCAGCGGACACACCGGGGAGCTGTTTTTT
>TRBD1|TRBV7-2|TRBJ2-7|few
CASSLVDRGTYEQYF
TGTGCCAGCAGCTTAGTCGACAGGGGGACTTACGAGCAGTACTTC
>-|TRBV6-1|TRBJ1-2|few
CASSPNRVFGYTF
TGTGCCAGCAGTCCAAACAGGGTTTTTGGCTACACCTTC
>-|TRBV7-3|TRBJ1-1|few
CASSLTRQLNTEAFF
TGTGCCAGCAGCTTAACCAGACAATTGAACACTGAAGCTTTCTTT
>-|TRBV7-2|TRBJ2-3|-
CASSLPGGTDTQYF
TGTGCCAGCAGCTTACCGGGGGGCACAGATACGCAGTATTTT
>-|TRBV10-3|TRBJ2-7|few
CAIRAGERYEQYF
TGTGCCATCAGGGCAGGGGAACGCTACGAGCAGTACTTC
>-|TRBV6-5|TRBJ1-1|few
CASSNPRTGTPEAFF
TGTGCCAGCAGTAACCCCCGGACCGGCACTCCTGAAGCTTTCTTT
>TRBD1|TRBV20-1|TRBJ1-2|many
CSARTGGDYGYTF
TGCAGTGCCAGGACAGGGGGCGACTATGGCTACACCTTC
>-|TRBV7-9|TRBJ1-1|few
CASSLVPGSSTEAFF
TGTGCCAGCAGCTTAGTACCGGGGTCCAGCACTGAAGCTTTCTTT
>-|TRBV7-2|TRBJ1-1|few
CASSLDTRKYTEAFF
TGTGCCAGCAGCTTAGATACAAGAAAGTACACTGAAGCTTTCTTT
>-|TRBV11-3|TRBJ1-1|few
CASSLVGSNTEAFF
TGTGCCAGCAGCTTAGTGGGGAGCAACACTGAAGCTTTCTTT
>TRBD2|TRBV7-6|TRBJ2-2|few
CASRNSGRTNTGELFF
TGTGCCAGCAGAAATAGCGGGAGGACAAACACCGGGGAGCTGTTTTTT
>-|TRBV7-6|TRBJ1-1|-
CASSMGHPLNTEAFF
TGTGCCAGCAGCATGGGACATCCTTTGAACACTGAAGCTTTCTTT
>TRBD2|TRBV13|TRBJ2-1|-
CASSSAGLAGGPQSYNEQFF
TGTGCCAGCAGCTCGGCGGGACTAGCGGGGGGGCCGCAGTCCTACAATGAGCAGTTCTTC
>-|TRBV27|TRBJ2-7|few
CASSLDSPIRDEQYF
TGTGCCAGCAGTTTAGACTCACCCATTCGGGACGAGCAGTACTTC
>TRBD1|TRBV7-8|TRBJ2-3|many
CASSLVFGQGTDTQYF
TGTGCCAGCAGCTTAGTTTTCGGACAGGGCACAGATACGCAGTATTTT
>-|TRBV20-1|TRBJ1-1|-
CSAREDSGMNTEAFF
TGCAGTGCTAGAGAGGATTCGGGGATGAACACTGAAGCTTTCTTT
>TRBD2|TRBV12-3/TRBV12-4|TRBJ2-1|-
CASSFTSGANEQFF
TGTGCCAGCAGTTTCACTAGCGGGGCCAATGAGCAGTTCTTC
>-|TRBV27|TRBJ1-1|few
CASSPGRGSTEAFF
TGTGCCAGCAGTCCTGGCCGGGGCTCAACTGAAGCTTTCTTT
>-|TRBV7-2|TRBJ2-1|-
CASSLVVASSYNEQFF
TGTGCCAGCAGCTTAGTGGTGGCCAGCTCCTACAATGAGCAGTTCTTC
>-|TRBV27|TRBJ2-3|-
CASSTTSDRYDTQYF
TGTGCCAGCAGTACCACATCCGACAGATATGATACGCAGTATTTT
>TRBD2|TRBV7-2|TRBJ2-5|-
CASSLVTSGLQETQYF
TGTGCCAGCAGCTTAGTAACTAGCGGACTCCAAGAGACCCAGTACTTC
>-|TRBV6-2/TRBV6-3|TRBJ1-2|-
CASSYSQDYGYTF
TGTGCCAGCAGTTACTCACAGGACTATGGCTACACCTTC
>-|TRBV4-1|TRBJ1-3|-
CASSQVLFSGNTIYF
TGCGCCAGCAGCCAAGTCCTTTTCTCTGGAAACACCATATATTTT
>-|TRBV7-2|TRBJ1-2|-
CASSLRGLESDGYTF
TGTGCCAGCAGCTTAAGGGGCCTGGAGTCGGATGGCTACACCTTC
>-|TRBV7-8|TRBJ1-1|many
CASSLAAGDSLGAFF
TGTGCCAGCAGCTTAGCGGCGGGAGACAGTCTAGGGGCTTTCTTT
>TRBD1|TRBV6-1|TRBJ2-6|once
CASTIGTGPGGANVLTF
TGTGCCAGCACCATCGGGACAGGGCCGGGAGGGGCCAACGTCCTGACTTTC
>-|TRBV29-1|TRBJ1-1|once
CSVEDWIYTEAFF
TGCAGCGTTGAAGATTGGATCTACACTGAAGCTTTCTTT
>-|TRBV5-5|TRBJ1-5|few
CASSLSQTNQPQHF
TGTGCCAGCAGCTTGTCCCAGACCAATCAGCCCCAGCATTTT